This is a list of T cell receptor beta chains from one sample in a study of T cells after yellow fever vaccination. MiXCR, applied by TCRdb to the 5' RACE reads, yields one record per CDR3 protein. The table lists over 300,000 distinct CDR3 sequences, roughly 4% of them singletons. Sample: PBMCs, taken 5 days after the yellow fever booster vaccination. These receptors all come from a man between 18 and 35 years old who received the YFV17D yellow fever vaccine. Each CDR3 is given with its conserved first and last residue. A D gene is named only where the DNA matches it firmly. Some rows have no size entry. The others give once, few or many, or a class for an expanded clone.

V gene: TRBV15; D gene: TRBD2; clone size: NA; J gene: TRBJ2-3; CDR3 DNA: TGTGCCACCAGAAATCCTAGCGGATCGGGTACCCTTAAATTT; CDR3 protein: CATRNPSGSGTLKF
V gene: TRBV20-1; D gene: TRBD2; clone size: many; J gene: TRBJ2-4; CDR3 DNA: TGCAGTGCTAGTCTAGCGGGGGAGGACATTCAGTACTTC; CDR3 protein: CSASLAGEDIQYF
V gene: TRBV7-9; D gene: NA; clone size: many; J gene: TRBJ2-5; CDR3 DNA: TGTGCCAGCAGCTCCCTCCGGGGGGGGACAGCGCAAGAGACCCAGTACTTC; CDR3 protein: CASSSLRGGTAQETQYF
V gene: TRBV20-1; D gene: NA; clone size: NA; J gene: TRBJ1-5; CDR3 DNA: TGCAGTGCTCCGCTCGGGGGGCTAGGGCAGCCCCAGCATTTT; CDR3 protein: CSAPLGGLGQPQHF
V gene: TRBV12-3/TRBV12-4; D gene: NA; clone size: NA; J gene: TRBJ2-7; CDR3 DNA: TGTGCCAGCAGTCCAGCCCCGGGCTACGAGCAGTACTTC; CDR3 protein: CASSPAPGYEQYF
V gene: TRBV12-3/TRBV12-4; D gene: NA; clone size: few; J gene: TRBJ2-6; CDR3 DNA: TGTGCTAGTAATGAACAGGGGGCCAACGTCCTGACTTTC; CDR3 protein: CASNEQGANVLTF
V gene: TRBV28; D gene: TRBD1; clone size: NA; J gene: TRBJ2-5; CDR3 DNA: TGTGCCAGCAGTACCCTGACAGGGGGCGCCGAGACCCAGTACTTC; CDR3 protein: CASSTLTGGAETQYF
V gene: TRBV4-1; D gene: NA; clone size: NA; J gene: TRBJ1-5; CDR3 DNA: TGCGCCAGCAGCCCCCGGGCCGTTAGCAATCAGCCCCAGCATTTT; CDR3 protein: CASSPRAVSNQPQHF
V gene: TRBV5-4; D gene: TRBD1; clone size: few; J gene: TRBJ2-3; CDR3 DNA: TGTGCCAGCAGGCTCGGACAGGACACAGATACGCAGTATTTT; CDR3 protein: CASRLGQDTDTQYF
V gene: TRBV2; D gene: NA; clone size: NA; J gene: TRBJ1-1; CDR3 DNA: TGTGCCAGCAGTTACACCGGGACAAGAAGCGAAGCTTTCTTT; CDR3 protein: CASSYTGTRSEAFF
V gene: TRBV18; D gene: TRBD2; clone size: few; J gene: TRBJ2-3; CDR3 DNA: TGTGCCAGCTCACCGCGGGGGGGCGCCGAGACAGATACGCAGTATTTT; CDR3 protein: CASSPRGGAETDTQYF
V gene: TRBV7-9; D gene: TRBD1; clone size: many; J gene: TRBJ1-1; CDR3 DNA: TGTGCCAGCAGCCCACCGGACAGGGAGAGCCCTGAAGCTTTCTTT; CDR3 protein: CASSPPDRESPEAFF
V gene: TRBV11-2; D gene: NA; clone size: few; J gene: TRBJ1-1; CDR3 DNA: TGTGCCAGCAGCTTACACGGACAGAATGGGAACACTGAAGCTTTCTTT; CDR3 protein: CASSLHGQNGNTEAFF
V gene: TRBV20-1; D gene: NA; clone size: few; J gene: TRBJ2-3; CDR3 DNA: TGCAGTGCTATGTCCACTGATACGCAGTATTTT; CDR3 protein: CSAMSTDTQYF
V gene: TRBV20-1; D gene: NA; clone size: NA; J gene: TRBJ2-5; CDR3 DNA: TGCAGTGCTAGGGCCCCCCAAGAGACCCAGTACTTC; CDR3 protein: CSARAPQETQYF
V gene: TRBV12-3/TRBV12-4; D gene: NA; clone size: few; J gene: TRBJ2-7; CDR3 DNA: TGTGCCAGAAAGTTTTCAGAGCAGTACTTC; CDR3 protein: CARKFSEQYF
V gene: TRBV6-6; D gene: TRBD2; clone size: few; J gene: TRBJ2-7; CDR3 DNA: TGTGCCAGCAGCCAAAGTAAAGGACTAGCGGGGGCCTACGAGCAGTACTTC; CDR3 protein: CASSQSKGLAGAYEQYF
V gene: TRBV5-5; D gene: NA; clone size: few; J gene: TRBJ1-5; CDR3 DNA: TGTGCCAGCAGCCTATATGGGGGTCAGCCCCAGCATTTT; CDR3 protein: CASSLYGGQPQHF
V gene: TRBV5-8; D gene: NA; clone size: many; J gene: TRBJ2-3; CDR3 DNA: TGTGCCAGCAGCTTGGGGGACTTCACAGATACGCAGTATTTT; CDR3 protein: CASSLGDFTDTQYF
V gene: TRBV12-3/TRBV12-4; D gene: TRBD2; clone size: NA; J gene: TRBJ2-2; CDR3 DNA: TGTGCCAGCAGTTTATATAGTGGACTAGCGGGGGCGAGGATCGGGGAGCTGTTTTTT; CDR3 protein: CASSLYSGLAGARIGELFF
V gene: TRBV5-1; D gene: NA; clone size: few; J gene: TRBJ2-6; CDR3 DNA: TGCGCCAGCAGCTTGTCCGGGACACCCAACTCTGGGGCCAACGTCCTGACTTTC; CDR3 protein: CASSLSGTPNSGANVLTF
V gene: TRBV12-5; D gene: NA; clone size: few; J gene: TRBJ2-1; CDR3 DNA: TGTGCTAGTGGTTTGGTACAAGTGACTCTAATCAATGAGCAGTTCTTC; CDR3 protein: CASGLVQVTLINEQFF
V gene: TRBV10-3; D gene: NA; clone size: many; J gene: TRBJ2-7; CDR3 DNA: TGTGCCATCAGCCGGACAACTTACGAGCAGTACTTC; CDR3 protein: CAISRTTYEQYF
V gene: TRBV7-6; D gene: NA; clone size: NA; J gene: TRBJ2-1; CDR3 DNA: TGTACCAGCAGCTTAGGTACAGGGAGGGGTGAGCAGTTCTTC; CDR3 protein: CTSSLGTGRGEQFF
V gene: TRBV5-4; D gene: TRBD1; clone size: NA; J gene: TRBJ1-1; CDR3 DNA: TGTGCCAGCAGCTTTTGGGACAGGATGAACACTGAAGCTTTCTTT; CDR3 protein: CASSFWDRMNTEAFF
V gene: TRBV10-3; D gene: NA; clone size: many; J gene: TRBJ1-4; CDR3 DNA: TGTGCCACAATGAAGCCGGGGGCAGGGGAAAAACTGTTTTTT; CDR3 protein: CATMKPGAGEKLFF
V gene: TRBV12-3/TRBV12-4; D gene: NA; clone size: few; J gene: TRBJ1-5; CDR3 DNA: TGTGCCAGCACCACCGGGATCACGGGTCAGCCCCAGCATTTT; CDR3 protein: CASTTGITGQPQHF
V gene: TRBV15; D gene: NA; clone size: NA; J gene: TRBJ2-1; CDR3 DNA: TGTGCCACCAGCAGAGATCGGGGCGGGGTAAATGAGCAGTTCTTC; CDR3 protein: CATSRDRGGVNEQFF
V gene: TRBV2; D gene: NA; clone size: NA; J gene: TRBJ2-1; CDR3 DNA: TGTGCCAGCAGTGATCCCCCCAGGGGATACAATGAGCAGTTCTTC; CDR3 protein: CASSDPPRGYNEQFF
V gene: TRBV6-2/TRBV6-3; D gene: NA; clone size: few; J gene: TRBJ2-1; CDR3 DNA: TGTGCCAGCAGTTACCCCTGGGGGGAAGAGTCGTTCTTC; CDR3 protein: CASSYPWGEESFF
V gene: TRBV5-1; D gene: TRBD1; clone size: NA; J gene: TRBJ2-5; CDR3 DNA: TGCGCCAGCAGCTTGACCGGGACAGGAGGACAAGAGACCCAGTACTTC; CDR3 protein: CASSLTGTGGQETQYF
V gene: TRBV12-5; D gene: NA; clone size: few; J gene: TRBJ2-3; CDR3 DNA: TGTGCTAGTGAAAGAAGCCGGGGTGGAGATACGCAGTATTTT; CDR3 protein: CASERSRGGDTQYF
V gene: TRBV29-1; D gene: NA; clone size: NA; J gene: TRBJ2-2; CDR3 DNA: TGCAGCGTTGGATTGGGGATTCCCACCGGGGAGCTGTTTTTT; CDR3 protein: CSVGLGIPTGELFF
V gene: TRBV6-2/TRBV6-3; D gene: NA; clone size: many; J gene: TRBJ2-7; CDR3 DNA: TGTGCCAGCAGTTACGGGCCAAGGTCAGAGCAGTACTTC; CDR3 protein: CASSYGPRSEQYF
V gene: TRBV12-3/TRBV12-4; D gene: NA; clone size: many; J gene: TRBJ2-7; CDR3 DNA: TGTGCCAGCAGTTTATCTTTCTACGAGCAGTACTTC; CDR3 protein: CASSLSFYEQYF
V gene: TRBV6-5; D gene: NA; clone size: few; J gene: TRBJ1-6; CDR3 DNA: TGTGCCAGTACAGGGCAGTGGGGTCCCTATAATTCACCCCTCCACTTT; CDR3 protein: CASTGQWGPYNSPLHF
V gene: TRBV5-1; D gene: NA; clone size: NA; J gene: TRBJ1-5; CDR3 DNA: TGCGCCAGCCTACGGGGAGATAGCAATCAGCCCCAGCATTTT; CDR3 protein: CASLRGDSNQPQHF
V gene: TRBV5-1; D gene: NA; clone size: NA; J gene: TRBJ1-3; CDR3 DNA: TGCGCCAGCAGCCCTGAAGCAGGGCGCGGAAACACCATATATTTT; CDR3 protein: CASSPEAGRGNTIYF
V gene: TRBV7-9; D gene: NA; clone size: many; J gene: TRBJ2-1; CDR3 DNA: TGTGCCAGCAGCTTAGCGGGGGTTAATGAGCAGTTCTTC; CDR3 protein: CASSLAGVNEQFF
V gene: TRBV5-4; D gene: TRBD2; clone size: few; J gene: TRBJ2-7; CDR3 DNA: TGTGCCAGCAGTGGGACTAGCGGGGCCTACGAGCAGTACTTC; CDR3 protein: CASSGTSGAYEQYF